This T cell receptor (beta chain) was observed in a study of PD-1 blockade in classical Hodgkin lymphoma. Broader study findings: When nivolumab was started under 1 year after ASCT, patients were excluded. Reports indicated that newly diagnosed patients had lower baseline TCR diversity than healthy donors did.

This clone occurred once. Its specificity is unknown. Trimming took off 2 bases at V and 4 bases at J, with 14 bases between the two ends. Germline assignment: CDR1 MNHEY and CDR2 SMNVEV (reference sequence). The CDR3 totals 15 residues. There was relapse after autologous stem cell transplantation in every patient, and there was variation in brentuximab vedotin exposure. TCRdb's table, derived via immunoSEQ multiplex PCR, lists solely in-frame clones and lacks some. In the table there are about 19,000 clones, roughly 80% of which are singletons. The sample in question was peripheral blood mononuclear cells (PBMCs), obtained at baseline. V and J are TRBV27 and TRBJ1-2; the D gene is possibly TRBD1 (6 bases). This TCR came from a human donor with classical Hodgkin lymphoma. DNA for the CDR3: TGTGCCAGCAGTTTAAGTAGGGGGGATTTCTATGGCTACACCTTC. It specifies CASSLSRGDFYGYTF.